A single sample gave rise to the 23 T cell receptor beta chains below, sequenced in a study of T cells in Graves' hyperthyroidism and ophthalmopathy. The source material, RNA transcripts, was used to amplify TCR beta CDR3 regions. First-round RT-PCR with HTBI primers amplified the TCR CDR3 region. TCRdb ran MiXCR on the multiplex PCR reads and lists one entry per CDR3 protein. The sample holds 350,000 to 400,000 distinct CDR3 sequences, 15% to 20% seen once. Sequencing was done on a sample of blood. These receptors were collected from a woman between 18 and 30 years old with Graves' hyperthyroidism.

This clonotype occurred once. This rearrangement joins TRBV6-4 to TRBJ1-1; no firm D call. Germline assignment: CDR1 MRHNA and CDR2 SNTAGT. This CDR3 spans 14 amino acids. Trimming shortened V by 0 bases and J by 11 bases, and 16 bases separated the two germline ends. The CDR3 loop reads CASSDSLGEEVAFF. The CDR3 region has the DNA TGTGCCAGCAGTGACTCGCTGGGTGAGGAGGTTGCTTTCTTT.

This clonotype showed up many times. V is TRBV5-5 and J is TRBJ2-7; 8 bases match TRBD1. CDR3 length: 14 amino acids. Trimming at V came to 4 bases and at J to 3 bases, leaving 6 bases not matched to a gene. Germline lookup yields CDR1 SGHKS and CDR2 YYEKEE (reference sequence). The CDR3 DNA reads TGTGCCAGCAGCGAATTTGACAGGGGCTACGAGCAGTACTTC. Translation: CASSEFDRGYEQYF.

The CDR3, as DNA: TGCGCCAGCAGCTTGACAGGTCTGTGGGCTGAAGCTTTCTTT. Its translation is CASSLTGLWAEAFF. This chain joins TRBV5-1 and TRBJ1-1; maybe TRBD1 (5 bases). Looked up from germline, CDR1 is SGHRS and CDR2 is YFSETQ. V lost 1 base and J lost 6, with 13 bases in between. The CDR3 length is 14 residues.

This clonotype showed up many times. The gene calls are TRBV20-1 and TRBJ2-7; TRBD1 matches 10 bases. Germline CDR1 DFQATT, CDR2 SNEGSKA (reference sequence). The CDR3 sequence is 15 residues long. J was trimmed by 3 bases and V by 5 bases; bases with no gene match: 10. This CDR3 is CSAHRDRGGYYEQYF. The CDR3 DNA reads TGCAGTGCTCACCGGGACAGGGGAGGGTACTACGAGCAGTACTTC.

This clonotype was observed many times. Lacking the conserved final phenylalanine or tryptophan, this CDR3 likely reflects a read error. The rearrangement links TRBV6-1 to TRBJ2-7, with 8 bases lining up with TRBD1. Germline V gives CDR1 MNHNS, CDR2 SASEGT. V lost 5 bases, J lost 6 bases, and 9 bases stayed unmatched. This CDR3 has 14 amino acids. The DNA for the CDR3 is TGTGCCAGCAGTATAAGGACAGGGCAGTCCGAGCAGTACCTC. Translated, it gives CASSIRTGQSEQYL.

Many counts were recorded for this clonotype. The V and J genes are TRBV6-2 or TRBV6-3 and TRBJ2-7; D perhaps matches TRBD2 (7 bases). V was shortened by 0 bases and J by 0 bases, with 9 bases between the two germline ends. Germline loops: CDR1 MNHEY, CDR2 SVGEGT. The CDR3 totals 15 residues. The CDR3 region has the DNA TGTGCCAGCAGTTACTCGGGGGGGCACTCCTACGAGCAGTACTTC. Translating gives CASSYSGGHSYEQYF.

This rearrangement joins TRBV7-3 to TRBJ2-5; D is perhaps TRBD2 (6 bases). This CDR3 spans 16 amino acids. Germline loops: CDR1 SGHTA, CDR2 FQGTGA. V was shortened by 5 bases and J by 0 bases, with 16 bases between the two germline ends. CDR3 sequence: CASSALGTSYQETQYF. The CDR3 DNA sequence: TGTGCCAGCAGCGCGCTAGGGACTTCGTACCAAGAGACCCAGTACTTC.

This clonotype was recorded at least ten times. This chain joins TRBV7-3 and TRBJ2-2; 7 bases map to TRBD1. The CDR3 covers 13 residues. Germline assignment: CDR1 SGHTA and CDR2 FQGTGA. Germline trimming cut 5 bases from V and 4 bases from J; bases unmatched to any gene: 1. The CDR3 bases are TGTGCCAGCAGCCGACAGGGCACCGGGGAGCTGTTTTTT. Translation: CASSRQGTGELFF.

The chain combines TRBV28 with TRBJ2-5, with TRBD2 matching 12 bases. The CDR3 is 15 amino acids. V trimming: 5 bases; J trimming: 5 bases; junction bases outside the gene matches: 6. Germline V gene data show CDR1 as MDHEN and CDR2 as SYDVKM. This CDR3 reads CASSPLAGGLETQYF. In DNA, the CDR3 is TGTGCCAGCAGTCCGCTAGCGGGGGGGCTGGAGACCCAGTACTTC.

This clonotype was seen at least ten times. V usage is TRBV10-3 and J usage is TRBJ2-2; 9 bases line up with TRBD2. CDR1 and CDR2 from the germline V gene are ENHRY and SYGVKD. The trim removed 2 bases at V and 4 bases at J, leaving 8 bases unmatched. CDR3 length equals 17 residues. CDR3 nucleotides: TGTGCCATCAGTGAGACGGGAGGACTAGCGATCACCGGGGAGCTGTTTTTT. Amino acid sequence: CAISETGGLAITGELFF.

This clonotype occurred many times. The CDR3 DNA reads as TGTGCCAGCAGCCACGACAGGGCTGGAGCTTTCTTT. Protein product: CASSHDRAGAFF. The rearrangement uses TRBV7-9 and TRBJ1-1; 7 nucleotides match TRBD1. The length of the CDR3 is 12 residues. V lost 5 bases and J lost 10; bases outside the gene matches: 7. Germline V gene data show CDR1 as SEHNR and CDR2 as FQNEAQ (reference sequence).

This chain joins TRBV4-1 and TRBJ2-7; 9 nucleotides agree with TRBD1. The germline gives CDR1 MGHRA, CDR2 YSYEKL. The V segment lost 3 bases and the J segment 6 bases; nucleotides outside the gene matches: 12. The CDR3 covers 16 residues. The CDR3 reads CASSQLPGQGFAEQYF. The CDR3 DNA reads TGCGCCAGCAGCCAGCTACCGGGACAGGGCTTCGCCGAGCAGTACTTC.

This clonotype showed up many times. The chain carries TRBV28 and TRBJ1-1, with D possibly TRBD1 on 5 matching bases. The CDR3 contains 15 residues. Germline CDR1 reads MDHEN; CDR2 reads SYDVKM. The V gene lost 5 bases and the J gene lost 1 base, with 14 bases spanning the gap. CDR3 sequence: CASSARDPRNTEAFF. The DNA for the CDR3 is TGTGCCAGCAGTGCCAGGGACCCCCGGAACACTGAAGCTTTCTTT.

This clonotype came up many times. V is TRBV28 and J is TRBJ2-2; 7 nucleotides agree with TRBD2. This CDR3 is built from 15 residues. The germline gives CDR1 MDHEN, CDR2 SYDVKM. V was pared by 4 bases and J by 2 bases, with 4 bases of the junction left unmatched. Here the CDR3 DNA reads TGTGCCAGCAGTTACGGACTAGTAAACACCGGGGAGCTGTTTTTT. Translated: CASSYGLVNTGELFF.

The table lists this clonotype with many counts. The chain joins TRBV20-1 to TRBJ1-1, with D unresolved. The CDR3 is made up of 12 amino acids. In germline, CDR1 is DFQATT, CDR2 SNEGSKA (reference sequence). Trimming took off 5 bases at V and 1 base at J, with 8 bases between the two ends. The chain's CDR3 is CSAVTGNTEAFF. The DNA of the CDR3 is TGCAGTGCTGTGACGGGGAACACTGAAGCTTTCTTT.

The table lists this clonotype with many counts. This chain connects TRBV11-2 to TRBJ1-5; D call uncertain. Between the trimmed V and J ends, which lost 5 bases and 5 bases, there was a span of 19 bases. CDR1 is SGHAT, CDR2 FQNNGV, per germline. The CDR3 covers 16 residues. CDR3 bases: TGTGCCAGCAGCCAACTAGGGAATGTTGGGGATCAGCCCCAGCATTTT. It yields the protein CASSQLGNVGDQPQHF.

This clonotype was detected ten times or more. Written as DNA, the CDR3 is TGCGCCAGCAGCCCGGGACTAGCGGGGGCGCCGACCCAGTACTTC. This sequence encodes CASSPGLAGAPTQYF. The chain carries TRBV4-1 and TRBJ2-5; 14 bases map to TRBD2. The germline V gene has CDR1 MGHRA and CDR2 YSYEKL. Trimming removed 4 bases from V and 7 bases from J; junction bases left unmatched: 5. This CDR3 has 15 amino acids.

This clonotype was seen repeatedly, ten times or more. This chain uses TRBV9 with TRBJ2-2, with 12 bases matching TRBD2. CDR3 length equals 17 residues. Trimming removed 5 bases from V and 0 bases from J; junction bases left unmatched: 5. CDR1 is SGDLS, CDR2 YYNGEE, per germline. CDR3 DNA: TGTGCCAGCAGATTGGGACTAGCGGGCGCGAACACCGGGGAGCTGTTTTTT. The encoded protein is CASRLGLAGANTGELFF.

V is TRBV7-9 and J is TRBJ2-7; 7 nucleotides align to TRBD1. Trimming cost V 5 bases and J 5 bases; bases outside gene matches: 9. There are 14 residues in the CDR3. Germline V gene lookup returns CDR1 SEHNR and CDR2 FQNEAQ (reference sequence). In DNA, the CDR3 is TGTGCCAGCAGCCCGCTGGGACAGAACCACGAGCAGTACTTC. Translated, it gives CASSPLGQNHEQYF.

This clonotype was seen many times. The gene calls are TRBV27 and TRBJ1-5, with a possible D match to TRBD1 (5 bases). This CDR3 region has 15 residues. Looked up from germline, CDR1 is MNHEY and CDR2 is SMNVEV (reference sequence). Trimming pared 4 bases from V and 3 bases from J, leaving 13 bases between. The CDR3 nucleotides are TGTGCCAGCAGTTCGTCGGGGGGGTTCAATCAGCCCCAGCATTTT. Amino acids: CASSSSGGFNQPQHF.

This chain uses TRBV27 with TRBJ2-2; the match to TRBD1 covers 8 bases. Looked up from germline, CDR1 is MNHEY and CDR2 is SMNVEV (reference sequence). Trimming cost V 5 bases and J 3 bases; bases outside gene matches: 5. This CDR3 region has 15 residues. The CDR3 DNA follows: TGTGCCAGCAGTACAAAGGACAGGGACACCGGGGAGCTGTTTTTT. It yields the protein CASSTKDRDTGELFF.

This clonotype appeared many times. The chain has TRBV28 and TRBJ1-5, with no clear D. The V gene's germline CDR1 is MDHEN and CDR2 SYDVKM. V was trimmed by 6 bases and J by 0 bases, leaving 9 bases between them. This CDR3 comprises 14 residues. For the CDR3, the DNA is TGTGCCAGCAGGTTGGGAGATAGCAATCAGCCCCAGCATTTT. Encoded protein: CASRLGDSNQPQHF.

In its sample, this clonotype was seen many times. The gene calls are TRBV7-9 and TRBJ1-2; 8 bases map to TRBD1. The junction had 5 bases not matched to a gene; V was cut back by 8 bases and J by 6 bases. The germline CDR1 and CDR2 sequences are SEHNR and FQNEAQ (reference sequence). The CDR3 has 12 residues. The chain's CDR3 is CASSRQGNGYTF. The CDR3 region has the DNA TGTGCCAGCTCGCGACAGGGGAATGGCTACACCTTC.